This TCR beta chain was identified in a study of OX40 agonist ivuxolimab in advanced cancers. For the study at large: Having had anti-PD-1, anti-PD-L1 or anti-CTLA-4 therapy before was allowed, and around 44% had some. Three patients, one with hepatocellular carcinoma and two with cutaneous melanoma, achieved partial responses.

General study results and limits: Antigens targeted by the expanded peripheral T cells were not determined. The CD4+ and CD8+ T cells in the blood had expanded clonally by week 6 at 0.1 to 3.0 mg/kg.

As regards this clone: Its target is not known.

Only in-frame clones appear in the TCRdb table, and some are missing; sequencing was by immunoSEQ multiplex PCR. This sample has about 89,000 clones, with around nine tenths found just once. In germline, CDR1 is LNHDA, CDR2 SQIVND (reference sequence). The length of the CDR3 is 13 residues. The V end was cut by 3 bases, the J end by 6 bases, with 11 bases between. This material consisted of CD4+ or CD8+ T cells sorted from blood, taken in a trial of the OX40 agonist ivuxolimab. The J gene is TRBJ1-1, the V gene TRBV19, with D possibly being TRBD1 (6 bases). This clonotype was sampled from an adult with an advanced solid tumor such as melanoma, head and neck, liver or kidney cancer. CDR3 protein: CASSIPGGPEAFF. As DNA, the CDR3 is TGTGCCAGTAGTATCCCTGGGGGCCCTGAAGCTTTCTTT.